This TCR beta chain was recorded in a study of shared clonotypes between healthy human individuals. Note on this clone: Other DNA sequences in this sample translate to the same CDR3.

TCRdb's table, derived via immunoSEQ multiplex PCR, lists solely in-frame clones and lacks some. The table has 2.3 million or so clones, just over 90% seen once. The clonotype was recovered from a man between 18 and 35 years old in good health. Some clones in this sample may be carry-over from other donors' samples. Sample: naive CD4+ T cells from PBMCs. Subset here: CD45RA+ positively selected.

CDR3 sequence: CASSLSGGQETQYF. CDR3 coding DNA: TGTGCCAGCAGCTTAAGCGGGGGCCAAGAGACCCAGTACTTC. The rearrangement uses TRBV7-3 and TRBJ2-5, with TRBD2 matching over 7 bases. Per germline, CDR1 SGHTA and CDR2 FQGTGA. V was pared by 1 base and J by 1 base, with 0 bases of the junction left unmatched. The CDR3 totals 14 residues.